This TCR beta chain is from a study of T cell responses to AZD1222 COVID-19 vaccine. Across the whole study: Doses given second, at about 4 or about 12 weeks, were pooled. The study, taken as a whole, reports: Within unmutated variant regions lay the reported targets of nearly half of spike-specific TCRs. There were vaccine-associated CD4 TCRs across spike, dominant at 160-218 and 743-854. A rise in Spike-specific TCR breadth and depth followed two AZD1222 doses.

This CDR3 contains 14 residues. The table lists this clone with a count of one. Its matching antigen is unknown. Some clones are missing from TCRdb's copy, which holds only in-frame ones; the method was immunoSEQ multiplex PCR. The profile covers some 100,000 clones, with around 87% appearing a single time and 9.5% to 15% taken by the ten largest. The sample here was peripheral blood, taken on day 0 of AZD1222 vaccination. The chain combines TRBV21-1 with TRBJ2-1; TRBD1 is taken as the D call from the table, unchecked against the DNA. TRBV21-1 is recorded as a pseudogene. The TCR sequence derives from an adult in good health. CDR3 nucleotide sequence: TGTGCCAGTATAACCGGGACAGACTACAATGAGCAGTTCTTC. Translation gives CASITGTDYNEQFF.